Shown below are 9 T cell receptor beta chains from a single sample sequenced in a study of T cells after yellow fever vaccination. TCRdb re-derived calls from the 5' RACE reads in MiXCR, one entry per CDR3 protein. The sample consists of approximately 170,000 distinct CDR3 sequences, 9.5% to 12% of them appearing once. The sequencing here drew on CD8+ T cells sorted from PBMCs, taken 15 days after the yellow fever booster vaccination. The receptors derive from a young man who received the YFV17D yellow fever vaccine.

This clonotype appeared a few times. The gene calls are TRBV20-1 and TRBJ2-2; 11 bases are a match to TRBD2. Germline V gene sequence: CDR1 DFQATT, CDR2 SNEGSKA (reference sequence). The CDR3 covers 18 residues. The V gene end was trimmed by 5 bases and the J gene end by 0 bases; junction bases not matched to a gene: 11. CDR3 DNA: TGCAGTGCTCCCCCACTAGCGGGGGTTAAAGCGAACACCGGGGAGCTGTTTTTT. This encodes CSAPPLAGVKANTGELFF.

This rearrangement joins TRBV7-9 to TRBJ2-1; D is perhaps TRBD1 or TRBD2 (5 bases each). V was trimmed by 3 bases and J by 10 bases, leaving 19 bases between them. CDR1 and CDR2 from the germline V gene are SEHNR and FQNEAQ (reference sequence). The CDR3 consists of 15 residues. CDR3 nucleotides: TGTGCCAGCAGCTTGAGGGACCCAACGACGGGGGAGCAGTTCTTC. Its protein product is CASSLRDPTTGEQFF.

This clonotype was seen repeatedly, ten times or more. This chain links TRBV25-1 with TRBJ2-2; a possible D gene is TRBD2 (6 bases). Germline V gene lookup returns CDR1 MGHDK and CDR2 SYGVNS. CDR3 length: 14 amino acids. Trimming pared 11 bases from V and 1 base from J, leaving 14 bases between. CDR3: CASSSDWNTGELFF. In DNA form, the CDR3 reads TGTGCCTCATCTAGCGATTGGAACACCGGGGAGCTGTTTTTT.

In its sample, this clonotype was seen many times. The V call is TRBV9, the J call TRBJ1-2; D gene ambiguous. The CDR3 runs to 15 residues. The V gene's germline CDR1 is SGDLS and CDR2 YYNGEE. The V gene lost 4 bases and the J gene lost 0 bases, with 13 bases spanning the gap. CDR3 nucleotides: TGTGCCAGCAGCCCCCCGGGTCCGACTAACTATGGCTACACCTTC. It codes for CASSPPGPTNYGYTF.

Only a few counts were recorded for this clonotype. The rearrangement joins TRBV5-5 to TRBJ2-7; D unresolved. This CDR3 region has 13 residues. The germline V gene has CDR1 SGHKS and CDR2 YYEKEE (reference sequence). Trimming left V 2 bases short and J 4 bases short, with 10 bases between. CDR3 sequence reads: CASSLGWAYEQYF. CDR3 nucleotide sequence: TGTGCCAGCAGCTTAGGCTGGGCTTACGAGCAGTACTTC.

This clonotype was recorded a few times. The chain couples TRBV4-3 to TRBJ2-1, with 9 bases that match TRBD2. Losses at the gene ends were 0 bases for V and 3 bases for J; bases not matched to a gene: 0. Germline V lookup: CDR1 LGHNA, CDR2 YSLEER. The CDR3 is 15 amino acids. CDR3 sequence: CASSQELAGYNEQFF. The CDR3 DNA follows: TGCGCCAGCAGCCAAGAACTAGCGGGCTACAATGAGCAGTTCTTC.

The genes are TRBV15 and TRBJ2-7; the D gene is possibly TRBD1 (5 bases). Trimming took 5 bases from V and 5 from J, leaving 10 bases between them. There are 12 residues in the CDR3. Germline assignment: CDR1 LNHNV and CDR2 YYDKDF (reference sequence). In DNA form, the CDR3 reads TGTGCCACCAGCGTCAGGGAAGACGAGCAGTACTTC. This translates into CATSVREDEQYF.

This clonotype was observed a handful of times. This rearrangement joins TRBV5-4 to TRBJ2-3; D assignment may be TRBD1 or TRBD2 (5 bases each). V gave up 2 bases and J gave up 5 bases, with 15 bases separating them. The V gene's germline CDR1 is SGHNT and CDR2 YYREEE (reference sequence). The CDR3 runs 15 residues. CDR3 sequence reads: CASSFSGAPGDTQYF. For the CDR3, the DNA is TGTGCCAGCAGCTTCTCCGGGGCGCCAGGAGATACGCAGTATTTT.

This clonotype was picked up a small number of times. For the CDR3, the DNA is TGTGCCAGCAGCTCGACCCGGACTAGCGGGGTATACAATGAGCAGTTCTTC. Its protein is CASSSTRTSGVYNEQFF. The chain links TRBV7-3 to TRBJ2-1, with TRBD2 identical over 12 bases. V shed 4 bases, J shed 4 bases, and the junction held 8 bases outside the gene matches. From germline, CDR1 is SGHTA and CDR2 FQGTGA. The CDR3 is 17 amino acids.